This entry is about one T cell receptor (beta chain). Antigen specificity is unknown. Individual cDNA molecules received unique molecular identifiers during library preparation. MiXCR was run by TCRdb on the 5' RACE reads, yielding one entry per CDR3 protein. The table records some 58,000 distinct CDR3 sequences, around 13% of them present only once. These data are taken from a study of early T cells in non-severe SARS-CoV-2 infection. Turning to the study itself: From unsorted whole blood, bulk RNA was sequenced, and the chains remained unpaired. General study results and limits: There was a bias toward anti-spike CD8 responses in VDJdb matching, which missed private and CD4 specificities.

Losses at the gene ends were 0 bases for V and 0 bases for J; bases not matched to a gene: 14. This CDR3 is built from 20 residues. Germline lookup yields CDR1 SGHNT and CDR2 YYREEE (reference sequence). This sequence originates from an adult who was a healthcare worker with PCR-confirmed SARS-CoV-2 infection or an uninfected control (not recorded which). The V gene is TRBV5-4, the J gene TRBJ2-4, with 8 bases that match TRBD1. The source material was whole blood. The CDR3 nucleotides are TGTGCCAGCAGCTTGGACATGGGACAGGAATTTGGGGGAGCCAAAAACATTCAGTACTTC. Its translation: CASSLDMGQEFGGAKNIQYF.